This T cell receptor (beta chain) derives from a study of T-cell memory formation after mild COVID-19. Concerning this clonotype itself: What it binds is unknown.

TCRdb redid the calling of the 5' RACE reads with MiXCR, one entry per CDR3 protein. This sample has roughly 320,000 distinct CDR3 sequences, with around 28% found just once. Whole-study results and caveats: Clones that contracted from day 15 to 85 were balanced CD4/CD8, while later expanders leaned CD4+.

CDR3 length: 13 amino acids. The germline V gene has CDR1 SGHVS and CDR2 FNYEAQ. V was shortened by 1 base and J by 8 bases, with 9 bases between the two germline ends. The source of this sequence is an adult woman who had mild COVID-19 (a few samples of this study predate the infection). Cell type and time point are not known. The J gene is TRBJ2-1, the V gene TRBV7-6; D is unresolved. The sample consisted of PBMCs or a T cell subset sorted from them (not recorded which). The CDR3 here is CASSLGHWDEQFF. The CDR3 DNA follows: TGTGCCAGCAGCTTAGGGCACTGGGATGAGCAGTTCTTC.